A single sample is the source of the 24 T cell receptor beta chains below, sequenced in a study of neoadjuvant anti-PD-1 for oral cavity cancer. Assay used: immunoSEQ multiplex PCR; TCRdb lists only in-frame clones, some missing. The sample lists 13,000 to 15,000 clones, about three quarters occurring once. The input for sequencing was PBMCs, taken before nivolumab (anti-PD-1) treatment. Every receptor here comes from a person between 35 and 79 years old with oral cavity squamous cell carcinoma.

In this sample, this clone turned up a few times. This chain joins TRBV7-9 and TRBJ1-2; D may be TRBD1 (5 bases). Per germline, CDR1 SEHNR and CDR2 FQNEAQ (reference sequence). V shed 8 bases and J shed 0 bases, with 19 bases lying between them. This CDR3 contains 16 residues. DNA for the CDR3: TGTGCCAGCTTGAATTGGGGGGAGGGCACTAACTATGGCTACACCTTC. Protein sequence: CASLNWGEGTNYGYTF. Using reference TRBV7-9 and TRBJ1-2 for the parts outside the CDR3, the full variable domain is DTGVSQNPRHKITKRGQNVTFRCDPISEHNRLYWYRQTLGQGPEFLTYFQNEAQLEKSRLLSDRFSAERPKGSFSTLEIQRTEQGDSAMYLCASLNWGEGTNYGYTFGSGTRLTVV.

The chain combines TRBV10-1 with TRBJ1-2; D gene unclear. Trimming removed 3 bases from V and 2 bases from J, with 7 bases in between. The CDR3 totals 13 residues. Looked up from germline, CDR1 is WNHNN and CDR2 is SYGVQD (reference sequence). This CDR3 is CASSEYRNYGYTF. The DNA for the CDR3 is TGCGCCAGCAGTGAATACAGAAACTATGGCTACACCTTC.

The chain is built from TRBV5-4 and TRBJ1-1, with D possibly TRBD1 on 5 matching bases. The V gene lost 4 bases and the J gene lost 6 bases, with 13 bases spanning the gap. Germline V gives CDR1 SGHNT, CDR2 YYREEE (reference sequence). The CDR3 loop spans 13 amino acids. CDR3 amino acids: CASSLNRRSEAFF. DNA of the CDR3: TGTGCCAGCAGCCTTAACAGGCGCTCTGAAGCTTTCTTT.

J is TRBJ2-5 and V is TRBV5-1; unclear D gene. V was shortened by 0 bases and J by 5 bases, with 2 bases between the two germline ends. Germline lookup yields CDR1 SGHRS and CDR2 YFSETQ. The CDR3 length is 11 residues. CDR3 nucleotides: TGCGCCAGCAGCTTGGTTGAGACCCAGTACTTC. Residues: CASSLVETQYF.

The CDR3 region has the DNA TGCGCCAGCGGGACGCTCGGCGAAAAACTGTTTTTT. Its protein is CASGTLGEKLFF. The chain uses TRBV10-2 and TRBJ1-4; D is perhaps TRBD1 (5 bases). The CDR3 length is 12 residues. Germline assignment: CDR1 WSHSY and CDR2 SAAADI. Trimming removed 8 bases from V and 8 bases from J, with 12 bases in between.

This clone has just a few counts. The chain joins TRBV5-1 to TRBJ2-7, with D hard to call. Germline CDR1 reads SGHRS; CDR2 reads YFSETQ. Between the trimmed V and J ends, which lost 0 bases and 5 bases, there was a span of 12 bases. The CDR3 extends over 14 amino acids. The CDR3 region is CASSLDGILNEQYF. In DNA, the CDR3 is TGCGCCAGCAGCTTGGATGGCATCTTAAACGAGCAGTACTTC.

For the CDR3, the DNA is TGTGCCAGCTTGGGGACACCCAACACTGAAGCTTTCTTT. It encodes CASLGTPNTEAFF. This chain connects TRBV6-1 to TRBJ1-1; maybe TRBD1 (6 bases). This CDR3 contains 13 residues. Germline assignment: CDR1 MNHNS and CDR2 SASEGT. Trimming shortened V by 8 bases and J by 2 bases, and 12 bases separated the two germline ends.

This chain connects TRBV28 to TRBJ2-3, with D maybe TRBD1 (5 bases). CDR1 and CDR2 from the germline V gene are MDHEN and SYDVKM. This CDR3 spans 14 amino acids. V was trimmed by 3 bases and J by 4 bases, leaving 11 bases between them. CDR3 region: CASSLGQGADTQYF. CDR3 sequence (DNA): TGTGCCAGCAGTTTGGGGCAGGGTGCAGATACGCAGTATTTT.

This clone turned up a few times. This CDR3 is CASSFSRDRGRNTIYF. The CDR3 nucleotides read TGTGCCAGCAGTTTTAGTCGGGACAGGGGGAGAAACACCATATATTTT. V gene TRBV28 combines with J gene TRBJ1-3, with 11 bases fitting TRBD1. With V trimmed by 3 bases and J by 5 bases, 6 bases remained unmatched. Germline lookup yields CDR1 MDHEN and CDR2 SYDVKM. CDR3 size: 16 residues.

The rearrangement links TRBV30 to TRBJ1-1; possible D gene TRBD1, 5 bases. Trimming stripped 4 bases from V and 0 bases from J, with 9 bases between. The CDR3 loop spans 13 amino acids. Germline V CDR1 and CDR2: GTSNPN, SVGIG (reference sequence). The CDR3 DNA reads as TGTGCCTGGAATCGGGGGATGAACACTGAAGCTTTCTTT. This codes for CAWNRGMNTEAFF.

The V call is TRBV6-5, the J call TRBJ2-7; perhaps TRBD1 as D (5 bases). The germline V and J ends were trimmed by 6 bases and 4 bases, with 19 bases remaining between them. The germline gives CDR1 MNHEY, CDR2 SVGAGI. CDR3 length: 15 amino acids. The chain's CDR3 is CASRLTGTGLYEQYF. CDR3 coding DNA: TGTGCCAGCAGACTCACAGGAACCGGGTTATACGAGCAGTACTTC.

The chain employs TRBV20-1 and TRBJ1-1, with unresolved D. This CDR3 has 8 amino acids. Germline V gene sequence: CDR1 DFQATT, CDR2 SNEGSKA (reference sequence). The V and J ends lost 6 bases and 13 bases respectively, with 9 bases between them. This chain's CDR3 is CSAPNGFF. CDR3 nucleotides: TGCAGTGCCCCCAATGGTTTCTTT.

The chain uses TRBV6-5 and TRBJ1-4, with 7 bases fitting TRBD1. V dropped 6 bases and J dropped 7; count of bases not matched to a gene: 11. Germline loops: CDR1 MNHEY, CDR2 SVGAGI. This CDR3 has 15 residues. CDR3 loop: CASRNGQVRGEKLFF. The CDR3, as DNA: TGTGCCAGCAGAAACGGACAGGTCCGTGGTGAAAAACTGTTTTTT.

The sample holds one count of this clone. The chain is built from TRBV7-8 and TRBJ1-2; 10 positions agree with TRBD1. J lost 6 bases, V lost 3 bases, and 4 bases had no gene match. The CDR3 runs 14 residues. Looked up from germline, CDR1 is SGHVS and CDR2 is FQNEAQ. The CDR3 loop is CASSLTGGADGYTF. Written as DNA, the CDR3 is TGTGCCAGCAGCTTGACAGGGGGCGCTGATGGCTACACCTTC.

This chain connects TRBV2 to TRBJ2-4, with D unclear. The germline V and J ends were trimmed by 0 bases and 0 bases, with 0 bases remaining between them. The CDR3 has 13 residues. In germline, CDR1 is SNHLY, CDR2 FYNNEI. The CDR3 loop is CASSEAAKNIQYF. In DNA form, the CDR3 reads TGTGCCAGCAGTGAAGCAGCCAAAAACATTCAGTACTTC. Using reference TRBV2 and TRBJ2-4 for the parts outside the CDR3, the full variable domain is EPEVTQTPSHQVTQMGQEVILRCVPISNHLYFYWYRQILGQKVEFLVSFYNNEISEKSEIFDDQFSVERPDGSNFTLKIRSTKLEDSAMYFCASSEAAKNIQYFGAGTRLSVL.

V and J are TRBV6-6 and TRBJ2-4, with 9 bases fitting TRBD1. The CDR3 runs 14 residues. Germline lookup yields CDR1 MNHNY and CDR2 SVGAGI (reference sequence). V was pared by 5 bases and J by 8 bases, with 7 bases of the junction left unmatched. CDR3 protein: CASSPTGGLYIQYF. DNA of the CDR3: TGTGCCAGCAGTCCGACAGGGGGTCTATACATTCAGTACTTC.

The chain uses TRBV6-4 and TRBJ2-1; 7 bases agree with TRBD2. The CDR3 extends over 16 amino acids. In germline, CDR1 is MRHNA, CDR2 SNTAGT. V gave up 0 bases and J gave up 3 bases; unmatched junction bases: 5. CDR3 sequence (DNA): TGTGCCAGCAGTGACTCCCCTAGCGGTTACTACAATGAGCAGTTCTTC. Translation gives CASSDSPSGYYNEQFF.

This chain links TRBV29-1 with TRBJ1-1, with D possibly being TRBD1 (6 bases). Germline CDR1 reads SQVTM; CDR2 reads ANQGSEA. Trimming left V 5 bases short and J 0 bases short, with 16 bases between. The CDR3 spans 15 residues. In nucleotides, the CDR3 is TGCAGCGTTCTCCGGGGGGGCCTCATGAACACTGAAGCTTTCTTT. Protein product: CSVLRGGLMNTEAFF.

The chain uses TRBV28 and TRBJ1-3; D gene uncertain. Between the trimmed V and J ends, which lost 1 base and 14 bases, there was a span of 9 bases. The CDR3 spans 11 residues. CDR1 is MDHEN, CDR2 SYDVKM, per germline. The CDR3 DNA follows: TGTGCCAGCAGTTTATCCAGATCCCTATATTTT. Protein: CASSLSRSLYF.

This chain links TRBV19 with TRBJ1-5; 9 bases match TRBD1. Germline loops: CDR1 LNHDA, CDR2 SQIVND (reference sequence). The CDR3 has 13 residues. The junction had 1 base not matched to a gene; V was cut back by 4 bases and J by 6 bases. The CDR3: CASSRTGVQPQHF. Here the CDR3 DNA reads TGTGCCAGTAGTAGGACAGGGGTTCAGCCCCAGCATTTT.

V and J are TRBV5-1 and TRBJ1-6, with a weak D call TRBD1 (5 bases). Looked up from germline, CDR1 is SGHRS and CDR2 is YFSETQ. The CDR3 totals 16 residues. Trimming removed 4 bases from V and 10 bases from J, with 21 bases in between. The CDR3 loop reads CASSPAWTPGQSPLHF. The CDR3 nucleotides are TGCGCCAGCAGCCCTGCGTGGACACCCGGGCAATCACCCCTCCACTTT.

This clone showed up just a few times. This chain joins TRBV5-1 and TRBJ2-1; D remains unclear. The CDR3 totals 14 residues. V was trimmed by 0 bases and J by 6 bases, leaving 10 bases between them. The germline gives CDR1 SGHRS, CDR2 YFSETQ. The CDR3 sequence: CASSLGPASNEQFF. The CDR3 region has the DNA TGCGCCAGCAGCTTGGGGCCAGCTAGCAATGAGCAGTTCTTC.

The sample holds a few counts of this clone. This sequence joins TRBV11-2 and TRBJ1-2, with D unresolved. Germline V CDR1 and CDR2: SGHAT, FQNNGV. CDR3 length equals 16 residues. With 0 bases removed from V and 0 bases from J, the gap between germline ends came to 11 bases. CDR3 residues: CASSLDLAASNYGYTF. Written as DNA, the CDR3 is TGTGCCAGCAGCTTAGATTTGGCAGCGTCTAACTATGGCTACACCTTC.

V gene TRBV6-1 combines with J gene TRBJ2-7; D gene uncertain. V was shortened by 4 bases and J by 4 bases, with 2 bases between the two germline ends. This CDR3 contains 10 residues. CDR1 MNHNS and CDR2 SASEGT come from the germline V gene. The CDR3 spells CASSGYEQYF. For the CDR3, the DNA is TGTGCCAGCAGTGGTTACGAGCAGTACTTC.